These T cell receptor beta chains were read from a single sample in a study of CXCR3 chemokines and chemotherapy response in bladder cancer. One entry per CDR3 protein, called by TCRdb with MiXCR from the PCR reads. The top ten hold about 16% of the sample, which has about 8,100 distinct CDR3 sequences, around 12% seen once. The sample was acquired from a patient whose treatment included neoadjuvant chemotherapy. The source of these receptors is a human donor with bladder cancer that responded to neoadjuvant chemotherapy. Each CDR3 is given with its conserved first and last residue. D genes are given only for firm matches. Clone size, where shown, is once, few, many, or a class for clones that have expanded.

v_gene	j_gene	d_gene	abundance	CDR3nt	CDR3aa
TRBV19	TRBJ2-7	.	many	TGTGCCAGTAGTATACGTGGAGATTACGAGCAGTACTTC	CASSIRGDYEQYF
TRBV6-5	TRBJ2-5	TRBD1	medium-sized	TGTGCCAGCAGTTCTTACAGGGGGGAGACCCAGTACTTC	CASSSYRGETQYF
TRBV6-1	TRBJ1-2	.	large	TGTGCCAGCAGTGAAGAGGGGGAGAATGGCTACACCTTC	CASSEEGENGYTF
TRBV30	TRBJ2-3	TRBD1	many	TGTGCCTGGAGTGTACAGGGGGGCACAGATACGCAGTATTTT	CAWSVQGGTDTQYF
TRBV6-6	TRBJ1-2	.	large	TGTGCCAGCAGCCTTGACCCCGGACAGTTCTATGGCTACACCTTC	CASSLDPGQFYGYTF
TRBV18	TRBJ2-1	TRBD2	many	TGTGCCAGCTGTTACGGGGGGGGAAACAATGAGCAGTTCTTC	CASCYGGGNNEQFF
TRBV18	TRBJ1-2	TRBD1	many	TGTGCCAGCTCACCGCAGGGGGCTAACTATGGCTACACCTTC	CASSPQGANYGYTF
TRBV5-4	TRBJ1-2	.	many	TGTGCCAGCAGCTTGGACAGGGACGATGGCTACACCTTC	CASSLDRDDGYTF
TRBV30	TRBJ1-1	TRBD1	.	TGTGCCTGGGAGACCGGGACAGAGAACACTGAAGCTTTCTTT	CAWETGTENTEAFF
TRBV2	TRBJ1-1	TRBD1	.	TGTGCCAGCAGGGTCGGACAGGGACGAACGATTGAAGCTTTCTTT	CASRVGQGRTIEAFF
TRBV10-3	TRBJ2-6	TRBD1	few	TGCGCCGCGCTAAGGACAGGGCTCTCTGGGGCCAACGTCCTGACTTTC	CAALRTGLSGANVLTF
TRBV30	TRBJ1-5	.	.	TGTGCCTGGAGTCCGGACAGCGGGAATCAGCCCCAGCATTTT	CAWSPDSGNQPQHF
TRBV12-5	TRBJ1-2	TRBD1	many	TGTGCTAGTGGTTTGGGGGACAGGGTAAACTATGGCTACACCTTC	CASGLGDRVNYGYTF
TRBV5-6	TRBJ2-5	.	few	TGTGCCAGCAGCTTGACGTCGCAAGAGACCCAGTACTTC	CASSLTSQETQYF
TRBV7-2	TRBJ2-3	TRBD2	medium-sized	TGTGCCAGCAACCCCTTAGCGGGGGTAGGCACAGATACGCAGTATTTT	CASNPLAGVGTDTQYF